One and the same sample provided the 12 T cell receptor beta chains below, sequenced in a study of response to subunit inactivated influenza vaccine. Via MiXCR, TCRdb re-called the RT-PCR reads, giving one row per CDR3 protein. The sample contains about 570,000 distinct CDR3 sequences, 11% of which appear only once. This sample also belongs to another study, concerning T cells expressing NK-cell markers. That paper adds: As the method of synthesis, 5'RACE template switching with UMIs yielded TCR beta cDNA.

The sample here was PBMCs from blood, taken on the day of vaccination. Receptors were obtained from a middle-aged man who received an inactivated influenza vaccine.

This clonotype was found many times. The chain uses TRBV4-1 and TRBJ1-1; weak D call: TRBD1 (5 bases). Trimming removed 4 bases from V and 5 bases from J, with 11 bases in between. CDR3 size: 13 residues. Germline V gene sequence: CDR1 MGHRA, CDR2 YSYEKL. This CDR3 reads CASSPGARTEAFF. The DNA for the CDR3 is TGCGCCAGCAGCCCCGGGGCTCGGACTGAAGCTTTCTTT.

In its sample, this clonotype was seen a few times. The chain links TRBV5-1 to TRBJ1-1; TRBD1 aligns across 7 bases. V shed 4 bases, J shed 8 bases, and the junction held 8 bases outside the gene matches. Germline V gene sequence: CDR1 SGHRS, CDR2 YFSETQ. The CDR3 covers 13 residues. The CDR3 sequence is CASSAGDRYEAFF. The CDR3 DNA is TGCGCCAGCAGCGCCGGGGACAGATACGAAGCTTTCTTT.

V and J are TRBV7-2 and TRBJ2-7; D tentatively reads TRBD1 or TRBD2 (5 bases each). The germline V gene encodes CDR1 SGHTA and CDR2 FQGNSA. The CDR3 has 16 amino acids. Deletions cut 1 base from V and 0 bases from J, with 13 bases between. Here the CDR3 DNA reads TGTGCCAGCAGCTTAGAAGGGACGGTGAGCTCCTACGAGCAGTACTTC. It yields the protein CASSLEGTVSSYEQYF.

The genes are TRBV5-1 and TRBJ1-2; possibly TRBD1 for D (5 bases). Trimming left V 2 bases short and J 6 bases short, with 11 bases between. The CDR3 runs 13 residues. Germline CDR1 is SGHRS and CDR2 is YFSETQ. CDR3 DNA: TGCGCCAGCAGCTTAACTGGGGCGGATGGCTACACCTTC. This translates into CASSLTGADGYTF.

V usage is TRBV5-1 and J usage is TRBJ2-4; D possibly corresponds to TRBD1 (5 bases). CDR1 is SGHRS, CDR2 YFSETQ, per germline. The CDR3 sequence is 14 residues long. The V gene lost 4 bases and the J gene lost 0 bases, with 8 bases spanning the gap. CDR3 in DNA: TGCGCCAGCAGCAAGGGGCAAGCCAAAAACATTCAGTACTTC. This translates into CASSKGQAKNIQYF.

This clonotype has at least ten counts. The gene calls are TRBV28 and TRBJ2-3, with 7 bases matching TRBD2. This CDR3 has 14 amino acids. The ends lost 8 bases at V and 2 bases at J; junction bases unmatched: 7. Germline V gives CDR1 MDHEN, CDR2 SYDVKM. The CDR3 is CASRSTSYTDTQYF. CDR3 DNA sequence: TGTGCCAGCCGCTCGACTAGCTACACAGATACGCAGTATTTT.

There are a few counts of this clonotype. The V call is TRBV6-2 or TRBV6-3, the J call TRBJ2-3; TRBD1 matches 10 bases. J gave up 4 bases and V 0 bases, and 4 bases lay outside the gene matches. CDR1 is MNHEY and CDR2 is SVGEGT in the germline V gene. The CDR3 runs to 16 residues. In DNA, the CDR3 is TGTGCCAGCAGTTACTCCGGGACAGGGGATCCAGATACGCAGTATTTT. Amino acids: CASSYSGTGDPDTQYF.

This clonotype came up a few times. The V and J genes are TRBV7-2 and TRBJ2-5, with D unresolved. V shed 5 bases and J shed 7 bases, with 20 bases lying between them. CDR3 length: 15 residues. Germline V gives CDR1 SGHTA, CDR2 FQGNSA. In nucleotides, the CDR3 is TGTGCCAGCAGCACCCCACTGGCAATCCAGCGGACCCAGTACTTC. The encoded protein is CASSTPLAIQRTQYF.

This clonotype was observed a handful of times. The chain couples TRBV12-3 or TRBV12-4 to TRBJ2-3; no clear D. V was trimmed by 7 bases and J by 7 bases, leaving 9 bases between them. The CDR3 has 11 residues. CDR3 amino acids: CASTTVHTQYF. The CDR3 nucleotides read TGTGCCAGCACCACGGTGCATACGCAGTATTTT.

This clonotype turned up a few times. This chain connects TRBV20-1 to TRBJ1-5, with 7 bases lining up with TRBD1. V gave up 3 bases and J gave up 0 bases; unmatched junction bases: 11. Germline CDR1 is DFQATT and CDR2 is SNEGSKA (reference sequence). This CDR3 region has 17 residues. DNA for the CDR3: TGCAGTGCTAGGGTTTCCTCGACAGGGAATAGCAATCAGCCCCAGCATTTT. It translates to CSARVSSTGNSNQPQHF.

A few counts support this clonotype. The chain recombines TRBV28 with TRBJ1-6, with a tentative D call TRBD1 (5 bases). The germline V gene encodes CDR1 MDHEN and CDR2 SYDVKM. Trimming removed 3 bases from V and 7 bases from J, with 10 bases in between. The CDR3 runs to 14 residues. CDR3 loop: CASSFRQPNSPLHF. In nucleotides, the CDR3 is TGTGCCAGCAGTTTCAGACAGCCGAATTCACCCCTCCACTTT.

In this sample, this clonotype turned up a few times. The V gene is TRBV20-1, the J gene TRBJ2-3; 10 positions match TRBD2. Germline values: CDR1 DFQATT, CDR2 SNEGSKA (reference sequence). Trimming at V came to 4 bases and at J to 5 bases, leaving 9 bases not matched to a gene. This CDR3 spans 15 amino acids. Here the CDR3 DNA reads TGCAGTGCTACAGGGAGCGGGAGGGCCGAAGATACGCAGTATTTT. It translates to CSATGSGRAEDTQYF.